A single sample gave rise to the 25 T cell receptor beta chains below, sequenced in a study of human T cells and chemical hapten exposure. TCRdb fed the RACE reads into MiXCR, producing one record per CDR3 protein. The sample yields 120,000 or so distinct CDR3 sequences, around 11% seen once. The sample's time point: patch test 3, about 24 weeks after DPC sensitization. Treatment reported: therapeutic diphenylcyclopropenone sensitization with weekly scalp DPC. The source was whole blood, collected in connection with sensitization to the hapten diphenylcyclopropenone (DPC). These receptors were collected from a woman aged 45-65 years with alopecia areata. Some clones in this sample may be carry-over from other donors' samples.

There are a few counts of this clonotype. The rearrangement uses TRBV7-8 and TRBJ1-1; TRBD1 aligns across 9 bases. In germline, CDR1 is SGHVS, CDR2 FQNEAQ. The V segment lost 1 base and the J segment 8 bases; nucleotides outside the gene matches: 8. CDR3 size: 15 residues. The CDR3 nucleotides are TGTGCCAGCAGCTTAGGCTACAGGGGGCGTCTGGAAGCTTTCTTT. Amino acid sequence: CASSLGYRGRLEAFF. Supplemented by reference TRBV7-8 and TRBJ1-1, the full variable domain reads GAGVSQSPRYKVAKRGQDVALRCDPISGHVSLFWYQQALGQGPEFLTYFQNEAQLDKSGLPSDRFFAERPEGSVSTLKIQRTQQEDSAVYLCASSLGYRGRLEAFFGQGTRLTVV.

This chain links TRBV28 with TRBJ2-1; weak D call: TRBD2 (5 bases). This CDR3 spans 15 amino acids. V shed 4 bases and J shed 6 bases, with 16 bases lying between them. Germline V CDR1 and CDR2: MDHEN, SYDVKM. The CDR3 DNA reads TGTGCCAGCAGTTCCGCCCAGGCTAGCTTCAATGAGCAGTTCTTC. It encodes CASSSAQASFNEQFF.

This clonotype occurred once. The V call is TRBV6-5, the J call TRBJ1-6; D is unresolved. With 6 bases removed from V and 4 bases from J, the gap between germline ends came to 13 bases. Germline V gene sequence: CDR1 MNHEY, CDR2 SVGAGI. The CDR3 sequence is 15 residues long. DNA of the CDR3: TGTGCCAGCAGCCAGGAGGGCCCTTATAATTCACCCCTCCACTTT. Translated: CASSQEGPYNSPLHF.

This clonotype was recorded a few times. DNA of the CDR3: TGTGCCAGCAGCTTAACAATTGGGGTAAACACTGAAGCTTTCTTT. Translation gives CASSLTIGVNTEAFF. This sequence joins TRBV11-2 and TRBJ1-1; D gene ambiguous. V was trimmed by 2 bases and J by 2 bases, leaving 12 bases between them. This CDR3 has 15 amino acids. Germline-derived CDR1 and CDR2 are SGHAT and FQNNGV.

This clonotype has a count of ten or more. V is TRBV10-3 and J is TRBJ2-3, with 10 bases that match TRBD2. Germline assignment: CDR1 ENHRY and CDR2 SYGVKD. With V trimmed by 8 bases and J by 5 bases, 10 bases remained unmatched. The CDR3 spans 15 residues. CDR3 DNA: TGTGCCATCGGACCTATACTAGCGGGGCGAGATACGCAGTATTTT. The encoded protein is CAIGPILAGRDTQYF.

This clonotype was seen a few times. The chain combines TRBV12-3 or TRBV12-4 with TRBJ2-2; D is ambiguous. V lost 0 bases to trimming and J lost 2 bases, with 10 bases between them. The CDR3 consists of 16 residues. This CDR3 is CASSLAGLGNTGELFF. The CDR3 bases are TGTGCCAGCAGTTTAGCGGGCCTAGGTAACACCGGGGAGCTGTTTTTT.

This clonotype was observed a handful of times. The chain combines TRBV20-1 with TRBJ2-5; D gene unclear. The CDR3 has 12 amino acids. V lost 3 bases and J 3 bases, leaving 8 bases between the germline ends. Germline CDR1 DFQATT, CDR2 SNEGSKA (reference sequence). CDR3 loop: CSASRAEETQYF. In DNA, the CDR3 is TGCAGTGCTAGTCGAGCTGAAGAGACCCAGTACTTC.

V and J are TRBV19 and TRBJ1-2; D possibly corresponds to TRBD1 (5 bases). This CDR3 has 16 amino acids. Germline assignment: CDR1 LNHDA and CDR2 SQIVND (reference sequence). The V end was cut by 5 bases, the J end by 3 bases, with 19 bases between. CDR3 sequence reads: CASSGTGTAGYYGYTF. For the CDR3, the DNA is TGTGCCAGTAGTGGGACGGGGACTGCAGGGTACTATGGCTACACCTTC.

This clonotype has a count of ten or more. The rearrangement links TRBV25-1 to TRBJ2-5; tentative D call: TRBD2 (6 bases). The CDR3 has 15 amino acids. Germline lookup yields CDR1 MGHDK and CDR2 SYGVNS. V was cut by 0 bases and J by 2 bases, with 10 bases left in between. Here the CDR3 reads CASSEYGLAQETQYF. CDR3 nucleotides: TGTGCCAGCAGTGAATACGGCCTAGCGCAAGAGACCCAGTACTTC.

V usage is TRBV5-1 and J usage is TRBJ1-1; TRBD1 might be the D (6 bases). Per germline, CDR1 SGHRS and CDR2 YFSETQ. V was shortened by 0 bases and J by 1 base, with 13 bases between the two germline ends. The CDR3 runs to 16 residues. The DNA of the CDR3 is TGCGCCAGCAGCTTGGGACTGGGGGCGGCGAACACTGAAGCTTTCTTT. Its protein is CASSLGLGAANTEAFF.

At least ten counts were recorded for this clonotype. The gene calls are TRBV6-5 and TRBJ2-7, with D perhaps TRBD1 or TRBD2 (5 bases each). CDR3 length: 14 residues. The V gene's germline CDR1 is MNHEY and CDR2 SVGAGI. The ends were cut back, 0 bases at V and 2 bases at J, with 8 bases in the middle. CDR3 residues: CASSYSWGPYEQYF. DNA for the CDR3: TGTGCCAGCAGTTACTCGTGGGGACCCTACGAGCAGTACTTC.

The chain has TRBV27 and TRBJ2-3; no definite D call. Deletions cut 6 bases from V and 4 bases from J, with 11 bases between. Germline CDR1 and CDR2: MNHEY and SMNVEV (reference sequence). The CDR3 is 13 residues long. The CDR3: CASRRRSPDTQYF. The CDR3 nucleotides read TGTGCCAGCAGAAGGCGGAGCCCAGATACGCAGTATTTT.

V is TRBV20-1 and J is TRBJ1-4; 9 bases agree with TRBD1. With V trimmed by 3 bases and J by 8 bases, 10 bases remained unmatched. CDR3 length: 15 amino acids. CDR1 DFQATT and CDR2 SNEGSKA come from the germline V gene (reference sequence). The CDR3 sequence: CSASRGRTGDEKLFF. For the CDR3, the DNA is TGCAGTGCTAGCCGAGGCAGGACAGGGGACGAAAAACTGTTTTTT.

This chain uses TRBV7-9 with TRBJ1-1; no clear D. Deletions cut 1 base from V and 6 bases from J, with 6 bases between. The CDR3 extends over 12 amino acids. Germline lookup yields CDR1 SEHNR and CDR2 FQNEAQ (reference sequence). The CDR3 sequence: CASSLDPAEAFF. The DNA for the CDR3 is TGTGCCAGCAGCTTAGACCCGGCTGAAGCTTTCTTT.

This clonotype has at least ten counts. CDR3: CASGPGTGELFF. Here the CDR3 DNA reads TGTGCCAGTGGACCGGGTACCGGGGAGCTGTTTTTT. This chain connects TRBV19 to TRBJ2-2; D uncertain. CDR1 and CDR2 (germline): LNHDA, SQIVND (reference sequence). This CDR3 is built from 12 residues. V lost 8 bases and J 5 bases, leaving 9 bases between the germline ends.

The CDR3 DNA follows: TGTGCCAGCAGTTTCCAGACAGGCCATTTTACCTACAATGAGCAGTTCTTC. This translates into CASSFQTGHFTYNEQFF. The chain has TRBV12-3 or TRBV12-4 and TRBJ2-1; D is possibly TRBD1 (6 bases). The CDR3 runs 17 residues. V was cut by 3 bases and J by 2 bases, with 17 bases left in between.

This clonotype was seen a handful of times. V usage is TRBV18 and J usage is TRBJ1-2; D might be TRBD1 (6 bases). The length of the CDR3 is 15 residues. CDR1 is KGHSH and CDR2 is LQKENI in the germline V gene. Trimming took off 6 bases at V and 3 bases at J, with 17 bases between the two ends. The CDR3: CASSREGDTYYGYTF. The CDR3 DNA is TGTGCCAGCTCCCGTGAGGGGGACACCTACTATGGCTACACCTTC.

The rearrangement links TRBV27 to TRBJ2-7, with D perhaps TRBD2 (6 bases). This CDR3 is built from 13 residues. Trimming shortened V by 5 bases and J by 0 bases, and 8 bases separated the two germline ends. The V gene's germline CDR1 is MNHEY and CDR2 SMNVEV (reference sequence). CDR3 region: CASSRGCSYEQYF. CDR3 nucleotide sequence: TGTGCCAGCAGTCGGGGGTGCTCCTACGAGCAGTACTTC.

This clonotype was counted at least ten times. The V and J genes are TRBV9 and TRBJ2-3, with TRBD1 matching 8 bases. V shed 2 bases and J 4 bases; nucleotides not matched to a gene: 3. The CDR3 length is 14 residues. Germline V CDR1 and CDR2: SGDLS, YYNGEE. CDR3 sequence reads: CASSVTGVADTQYF. The CDR3 DNA reads as TGTGCCAGCAGCGTGACAGGGGTGGCAGATACGCAGTATTTT.

This clonotype was counted many times. The chain couples TRBV20-1 to TRBJ2-7, with TRBD2 identical over 7 bases. CDR3 length equals 11 residues. The germline CDR1 and CDR2 sequences are DFQATT and SNEGSKA (reference sequence). Losses at the gene ends were 5 bases for V and 5 bases for J; bases not matched to a gene: 3. CDR3 DNA: TGCAGTGCTGGGGGGGAACACGAGCAGTACTTC. This translates into CSAGGEHEQYF.

On this clonotype itself: A much larger clone is a single base away; this may be a read error. This chain connects TRBV3-1 to TRBJ2-1; possible D gene TRBD2, 5 bases. Germline loops: CDR1 LGHDT, CDR2 YNNKEL (reference sequence). The CDR3 loop spans 15 amino acids. DNA of the CDR3: TGTGCCAGCAGACCTAAGCGGCACTCCTGCAATGAGCAGTTCTTC. Amino acid sequence: CASRPKRHSCNEQFF.

There are many counts of this clonotype. J is TRBJ2-6 and V is TRBV6-6; the match to TRBD1 covers 8 bases. The CDR3 is 14 residues long. The J segment lost 4 bases and the V segment lost 6 bases, leaving 2 bases of the junction unmatched. Germline V gives CDR1 MNHNY, CDR2 SVGAGI (reference sequence). Written as DNA, the CDR3 is TGTGCCAGCAGGGACAGGGCCGGGGCCAACGTCCTGACTTTC. This gives the protein CASRDRAGANVLTF.

This clonotype came up a few times. This sequence joins TRBV27 and TRBJ2-1, with 7 bases matching TRBD1. Looked up from germline, CDR1 is MNHEY and CDR2 is SMNVEV (reference sequence). Losses at the gene ends were 8 bases for V and 9 bases for J; bases not matched to a gene: 13. This CDR3 has 14 residues. The CDR3 loop reads CASSDRTRFGEQFF. CDR3 coding DNA: TGTGCCAGCTCGGACAGGACCCGCTTTGGTGAGCAGTTCTTC.

The genes are TRBV29-1 and TRBJ1-2; 8 bases line up with TRBD1. Germline lookup yields CDR1 SQVTM and CDR2 ANQGSEA. This CDR3 contains 12 residues. V gave up 7 bases and J gave up 7 bases; unmatched junction bases: 8. CDR3 protein: CSANSGTGGYTF. The DNA for the CDR3 is TGCAGCGCAAACTCGGGGACAGGTGGCTACACCTTC.

The chain links TRBV5-1 to TRBJ2-7; TRBD2 agrees at 7 bases. The CDR3 contains 15 residues. V trimming: 0 bases; J trimming: 0 bases; junction bases outside the gene matches: 3. Germline CDR1 is SGHRS and CDR2 is YFSETQ. CDR3 residues: CASSLEAGSSYEQYF. DNA for the CDR3: TGCGCCAGCAGCTTGGAAGCGGGGAGCTCCTACGAGCAGTACTTC.